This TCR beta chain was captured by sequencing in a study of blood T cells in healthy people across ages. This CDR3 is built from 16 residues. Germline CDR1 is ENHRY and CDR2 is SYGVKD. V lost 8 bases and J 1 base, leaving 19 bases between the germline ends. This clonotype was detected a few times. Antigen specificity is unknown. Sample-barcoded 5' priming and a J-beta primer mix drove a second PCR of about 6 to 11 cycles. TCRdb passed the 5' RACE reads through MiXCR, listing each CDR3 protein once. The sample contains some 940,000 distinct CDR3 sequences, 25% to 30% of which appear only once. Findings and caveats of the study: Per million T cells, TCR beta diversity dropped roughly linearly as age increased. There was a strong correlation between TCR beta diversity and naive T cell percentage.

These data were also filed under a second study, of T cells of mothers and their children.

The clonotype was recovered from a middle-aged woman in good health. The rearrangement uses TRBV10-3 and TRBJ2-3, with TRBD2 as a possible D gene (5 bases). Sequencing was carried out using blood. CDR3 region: CAIGRGGTIGTDTQYF. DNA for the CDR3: TGTGCCATCGGCCGGGGTGGCACAATTGGCACAGATACGCAGTATTTT.